These 14 T cell receptor beta chains were sequenced from one sample in a study of cytomegalovirus exposure and HLA in healthy donors. The study ran its PCR with 60 Vbeta and 13 Jbeta primers. Some clones are missing from TCRdb's copy, which holds only in-frame ones; the method was immunoSEQ multiplex PCR. The sample lists approximately 150,000 clones; roughly 80% were seen once. The sequenced sample was PBMCs. These TCRs come from a male donor in good health and CMV-seronegative.

The chain uses TRBV5-4 and TRBJ2-1, with a possible D match to TRBD2 (6 bases). The germline gives CDR1 SGHNT, CDR2 YYREEE (reference sequence). The length of the CDR3 is 15 residues. Trimming took 7 bases from V and 3 from J, leaving 17 bases between them. This CDR3 reads CASEIFGGNYNEQFF. CDR3 bases: TGTGCCAGCGAAATATTTGGCGGGAACTACAATGAGCAGTTCTTC.

This clone was observed a few times. V is TRBV6-5 and J is TRBJ1-6; D not certain. From germline, CDR1 is MNHEY and CDR2 SVGAGI. The CDR3 has 15 residues. With 6 bases removed from V and 10 bases from J, the gap between germline ends came to 19 bases. The CDR3 region has the DNA TGTGCCAGCAGACGTACCGGGGAAATTTCCTCACCCCTCCACTTT. Amino acid sequence: CASRRTGEISSPLHF.

This sequence joins TRBV19 and TRBJ1-5, with D possibly being TRBD1 (5 bases). Germline V lookup: CDR1 LNHDA, CDR2 SQIVND (reference sequence). V gave up 1 base and J gave up 4 bases, with 11 bases separating them. CDR3 length equals 15 residues. The CDR3 is CASSIARQFNQPQHF. The CDR3 DNA sequence: TGTGCCAGTAGTATAGCCCGACAGTTTAATCAGCCCCAGCATTTT.

The sample holds one count of this clone. The rearrangement joins TRBV29-1 to TRBJ2-3; D is possibly TRBD2 (5 bases). Germline lookup yields CDR1 SQVTM and CDR2 ANQGSEA. This CDR3 is 13 amino acids long. Trimming removed 4 bases from V and 5 bases from J, with 13 bases in between. The CDR3 protein is CSVVTGSGDTQYF. The CDR3 nucleotides are TGCAGCGTTGTAACGGGGTCGGGAGATACGCAGTATTTT.

This chain uses TRBV28 with TRBJ2-7, with 8 bases identical to TRBD2. Germline V gives CDR1 MDHEN, CDR2 SYDVKM. Germline trimming cut 5 bases from V and 4 bases from J; bases unmatched to any gene: 7. This CDR3 contains 14 residues. The CDR3 DNA sequence: TGTGCCAGCAGTCCAAGCGGGAGCGGGTACGAGCAGTACTTC. This encodes CASSPSGSGYEQYF.

The gene calls are TRBV27 and TRBJ2-3; 8 bases fit TRBD1. V dropped 10 bases and J dropped 0; count of bases not matched to a gene: 6. The CDR3 runs to 14 residues. CDR1 and CDR2 (germline): MNHEY, SMNVEV (reference sequence). The CDR3 DNA is TGTGCCACCACCGACAGGGGTAGCACAGATACGCAGTATTTT. Protein: CATTDRGSTDTQYF.

This sequence joins TRBV6-1 and TRBJ2-7; a weak D match, TRBD1 (6 bases). This CDR3 region has 15 residues. Germline loops: CDR1 MNHNS, CDR2 SASEGT. V gave up 5 bases and J gave up 6 bases, with 20 bases separating them. The chain's CDR3 is CASSIQQGIRVEQYF. For the CDR3, the DNA is TGTGCCAGCAGTATACAGCAGGGGATCAGGGTCGAGCAGTACTTC.

This chain links TRBV6-5 with TRBJ1-4; D is undetermined. Trimming stripped 7 bases from V and 0 bases from J, with 9 bases between. The CDR3 runs to 14 residues. The germline CDR1 and CDR2 sequences are MNHEY and SVGAGI. The CDR3 reads CASKGSATNEKLFF. The CDR3 region has the DNA TGTGCCAGCAAAGGGAGTGCAACTAATGAAAAACTGTTTTTT.

V and J are TRBV11-3 and TRBJ2-5; D not certain. The CDR3 is made up of 13 amino acids. The V gene lost 5 bases and the J gene lost 1 base, with 8 bases spanning the gap. The germline gives CDR1 SGHNT, CDR2 YENEEA. The CDR3 spells CASSAQVQETQYF. The DNA for the CDR3 is TGTGCCAGCAGCGCTCAGGTCCAAGAGACCCAGTACTTC.

This chain uses TRBV5-4 with TRBJ2-1; the match to TRBD2 covers 7 bases. Germline V lookup: CDR1 SGHNT, CDR2 YYREEE (reference sequence). Trimming at V came to 4 bases and at J to 0 bases, leaving 4 bases not matched to a gene. The CDR3 is 15 residues long. In DNA, the CDR3 is TGTGCCAGCAGCGAATCTAGCGGCTCCTACAATGAGCAGTTCTTC. It codes for CASSESSGSYNEQFF.

This clone showed up just once. The rearrangement joins TRBV7-8 to TRBJ1-5; D is perhaps TRBD1 (5 bases). The length of the CDR3 is 13 residues. Germline CDR1 reads SGHVS; CDR2 reads FQNEAQ. With 5 bases removed from V and 6 bases from J, the gap between germline ends came to 11 bases. The CDR3 is CASSPGGIQPQHF. CDR3 DNA: TGTGCCAGCAGCCCCGGGGGGATTCAGCCCCAGCATTTT. Variable domain in full (rest from reference TRBV7-8 and TRBJ1-5): GAGVSQSPRYKVAKRGQDVALRCDPISGHVSLFWYQQALGQGPEFLTYFQNEAQLDKSGLPSDRFFAERPEGSVSTLKIQRTQQEDSAVYLCASSPGGIQPQHFGDGTRLSIL.

The chain links TRBV10-3 to TRBJ2-1; no definite D call. The germline V gene has CDR1 ENHRY and CDR2 SYGVKD. The V end was cut by 4 bases, the J end by 0 bases, with 7 bases between. This CDR3 has 14 residues. In nucleotides, the CDR3 is TGTGCCATCAGTGCCTCGAGCTCCTACAATGAGCAGTTCTTC. It translates to CAISASSSYNEQFF.

This chain uses TRBV14 with TRBJ2-5; TRBD2 matches at 8 bases. J gave up 4 bases and V 6 bases, and 19 bases lay outside the gene matches. Germline V CDR1 and CDR2: SGHDN, FVKESK. The CDR3 totals 18 residues. CDR3 protein: CASSHHSRLASILETQYF. The DNA of the CDR3 is TGTGCCAGCAGTCACCATTCACGACTAGCGTCGATACTAGAGACCCAGTACTTC.

The chain carries TRBV5-1 and TRBJ2-5; TRBD1 is a possible D gene (5 bases). V lost 1 base and J lost 5, with 12 bases in between. Germline V gene sequence: CDR1 SGHRS, CDR2 YFSETQ. This CDR3 has 14 residues. CDR3 region: CASSLRQGIETQYF. CDR3 DNA: TGCGCCAGCAGCTTGAGGCAGGGAATTGAGACCCAGTACTTC.